This T cell receptor (beta chain) was documented in a study of graft-versus-host responses after intestinal transplantation. Study summary: Recipients had multivisceral, liver-intestinal, or isolated intestinal transplants. Anti-thymocyte globulin induction, then tacrolimus and steroids for two to four years, went to all recipients. General observations from the study: The recipient marrow held GvH clones, and some of them showed up first in ileum or blood. Early post-transplant HvG declines were associated with peak circulating GvH clone levels.

As for this clone: Its antigen remains unidentified.

The CDR3 is 18 amino acids. Between the trimmed V and J ends, which lost 4 bases and 2 bases, there was a span of 21 bases. Germline V CDR1 and CDR2: MDHEN, SYDVKM. Sequencing was performed with immunoSEQ multiplex PCR; in TCRdb, only in-frame clones are kept and a portion is missing. The sample consists of more than 80,000 clones, 80% to 85% of them appearing once. The chain has TRBV28 and TRBJ2-1, with D possibly being TRBD1 or TRBD2 (6 bases each). Sample: unstimulated CD8+ T cells sorted from spleen or lymph node cells, taken before intestinal transplant. This receptor was identified in a human donor who received an intestinal transplant. In DNA form, the CDR3 reads TGTGCCAGCAGTTCCCCCGCGGAGGGTTGGACAGCCTACAATGAGCAGTTCTTC. This sequence encodes CASSSPAEGWTAYNEQFF.